The rows below give T cell receptor beta chains drawn from one sample of a study of blood T cell repertoires in COVID-19. Method: immunoSEQ multiplex PCR; TCRdb's copy keeps in-frame clones and lacks some. Among about 280,000 clones listed, around 90% were seen once. Sequenced material: peripheral blood. These receptors were taken from a woman between 45 and 60 years old who had recovered from COVID-19. The CDR3 runs from the conserved cysteine through the conserved F or W. The order of the fields is D gene, J gene, clone size, V gene, CDR3 DNA, CDR3 protein. A D gene is named only where the DNA matches it firmly. The size field is filled for only some rows; it gives once, few, many or a size class.

>.|TRBJ1-2|once|TRBV30
TGTGCCTGGAGTTACTCCGGGTCTTTATATGGCTACACCTTC
CAWSYSGSLYGYTF
>.|TRBJ1-3|.|TRBV11-2
TGTGCCAGCAGCTTAGGTAGCGGATCAGGAAACACCATATATTTT
CASSLGSGSGNTIYF
>.|TRBJ2-7|.|TRBV6-5
TGTGCCAGCAGTTACTCGATTCAGGGGAGCTCCTACGAGCAGTACTTC
CASSYSIQGSSYEQYF
>TRBD1|TRBJ1-1|once|TRBV7-2
TGTGCCAGCAGCTTAGCAGGGGGCTGGGCTGAAGCTTTCTTT
CASSLAGGWAEAFF
>.|TRBJ2-5|.|TRBV5-8
TGTGCCAGCAGCCCCAACAGCCTTGGGGCAACAGAGACCCAGTACTTC
CASSPNSLGATETQYF
>.|TRBJ1-6|.|TRBV27
TGTGCCAGCAGTTCCCTCCTCCCTGGACAGCGTAATTCACCCCTCCACTTT
CASSSLLPGQRNSPLHF
>.|TRBJ1-1|.|TRBV27
TGTGCCAGCAGTTCCTTTGTATCTTGGGGGCTGAACACTGAAGCTTTCTTT
CASSSFVSWGLNTEAFF
>.|TRBJ1-5|few|TRBV2
TGTGCCAGCAGTCGACAGGTTAGCAATCAGCCCCAGCATTTT
CASSRQVSNQPQHF
>.|TRBJ2-5|.|TRBV7-2
TGTGCCAGCAGGATGGGGGGAGGAGAGACCCAGTACTTC
CASRMGGGETQYF
>TRBD1|TRBJ1-1|.|TRBV3-1/TRBV3-2
TGTGCCAGCAGCCAAGAGACAGGGGGCGCTATGAACACTGAAGCTTTCTTT
CASSQETGGAMNTEAFF
>TRBD2|TRBJ2-3|once|TRBV7-3
TGTGCCAGCAGCTTAAGGGGAGCGGGGACAGATACGCAGTATTTT
CASSLRGAGTDTQYF
>TRBD1|TRBJ2-5|.|TRBV3-1/TRBV3-2
TGTGCCAGCAGCCCACCGGGACAGGGGTACGAGACCCAGTACTTC
CASSPPGQGYETQYF
>.|TRBJ2-3|.|TRBV19
TGTGCCAGTAGTATCTCCCCCCCTCTTAGCACAGATACGCAGTATTTT
CASSISPPLSTDTQYF
>.|TRBJ1-3|.|TRBV18
TGTGCCAGCTCACCATCCGACAGGAACTCTGGAAACACCATATATTTT
CASSPSDRNSGNTIYF
>.|TRBJ2-2|.|TRBV12-3/TRBV12-4
TGTGCCAGCAGTCTGAACACCGGGGAGCTGTTTTTT
CASSLNTGELFF
>TRBD2|TRBJ2-7|.|TRBV6-2/TRBV6-3
TGTGCCAGCAGTTACGACGGGAGGGGACCCTCCTACGAGCAGTACTTC
CASSYDGRGPSYEQYF
>TRBD1|TRBJ1-2|.|TRBV9
TGTGCCAGCAGCGCCACTCCCCGGCAGGGGGGCGGCTACACCTTC
CASSATPRQGGGYTF
>TRBD1|TRBJ1-6|.|TRBV6-2/TRBV6-3
TGTGCCAGCAGTTACTCGACAGGGAGTAATTCACCCCTCCACTTT
CASSYSTGSNSPLHF
>TRBD1|TRBJ2-7|.|TRBV6-5
TGTGCCAGCAGCCGAACAGGGGTCGGCGACGAGCAGTACTTC
CASSRTGVGDEQYF
>.|TRBJ2-1|.|TRBV2
TGTGCCAGCAGTGAAGGAGGAACCCTAACCTACAATGAGCAGTTCTTC
CASSEGGTLTYNEQFF
>.|TRBJ2-3|.|TRBV12-5
TGTGCTAGTGGTTCACCTTTTGTCAGGGATACGCAGTATTTT
CASGSPFVRDTQYF
>.|TRBJ2-7|.|TRBV5-1
TGCGCCAGCAGCTTGGCGCCCCGACGGGAGAAAACCTACGAGCAGTACTTC
CASSLAPRREKTYEQYF
>TRBD1|TRBJ1-2|.|TRBV3-1/TRBV3-2
TGTGCCAGCAGCCAAGATGGGGGGACAGGGCGAACCGGCTACACCTTC
CASSQDGGTGRTGYTF
>TRBD1|TRBJ1-5|once|TRBV6-5
TGTGCCAGCAGTTACTCACAGGGGGGGCATCAGCCCCAGCATTTT
CASSYSQGGHQPQHF
>TRBD2|TRBJ2-1|.|TRBV28
TGTGCCAGCAGTTTTTTGGCGGGAGGGAGAAATGAGCAGTTCTTC
CASSFLAGGRNEQFF
>TRBD1|TRBJ2-3|.|TRBV5-1
TGCGCCAGCAGCTGGGGGGACAGGGGTTCCACAGATACGCAGTATTTT
CASSWGDRGSTDTQYF
>TRBD2|TRBJ2-1|.|TRBV7-8
TGTGCCAGCAGTCGGACTAGCGGGGGGGCGTACAATGAGCAGTTCTTC
CASSRTSGGAYNEQFF
>.|TRBJ1-2|.|TRBV28
TGTGCCAGCAGTTTAAACGGAGAGTTTAACTATGGCTACACCTTC
CASSLNGEFNYGYTF
>TRBD1|TRBJ2-6|.|TRBV9
TGTGCCAGCAGCGACGACCCCTACAGGGGGCGACTACCTGGGGCCAACGTCCTGACTTTC
CASSDDPYRGRLPGANVLTF
>.|TRBJ1-5|.|TRBV4-2
TGTGCCAGCAGCCAAGGGACATTCAATCAGCCCCAGCATTTT
CASSQGTFNQPQHF
>TRBD1|TRBJ2-1|.|TRBV24-1
TGTGCCACCAGTGACACGGGACAGGCTTACAATGAGCAGTTCTTC
CATSDTGQAYNEQFF
>.|TRBJ2-3|.|TRBV3-1/TRBV3-2
TGTGCCAGCAGCCAAGTAGCAGCCTCAGATACGCAGTATTTT
CASSQVAASDTQYF
>.|TRBJ1-1|few|TRBV9
TGTGCCAGCAGCGTTGGGGGACAGAACACTGAAGCTTTCTTT
CASSVGGQNTEAFF
>.|TRBJ1-2|.|TRBV9
TGTGCCAGCAGCCCCAAAGGGGGACGAGGCTACACCTTC
CASSPKGGRGYTF
>TRBD2|TRBJ2-1|.|TRBV7-9
TGTGCCAGCAGCTTTCAGTCCGGGAGGCCTTACAATGAGCAGTTCTTC
CASSFQSGRPYNEQFF
>TRBD1|TRBJ2-3|once|TRBV6-2/TRBV6-3
TGTGCCAGCAGTTGGGACAGACTTTCCAGCACAGATACGCAGTATTTT
CASSWDRLSSTDTQYF
>.|TRBJ2-1|.|TRBV9
TGTGCCAGCAGCGTAGAAGCGCGGGACTACAATGAGCAGTTCTTC
CASSVEARDYNEQFF